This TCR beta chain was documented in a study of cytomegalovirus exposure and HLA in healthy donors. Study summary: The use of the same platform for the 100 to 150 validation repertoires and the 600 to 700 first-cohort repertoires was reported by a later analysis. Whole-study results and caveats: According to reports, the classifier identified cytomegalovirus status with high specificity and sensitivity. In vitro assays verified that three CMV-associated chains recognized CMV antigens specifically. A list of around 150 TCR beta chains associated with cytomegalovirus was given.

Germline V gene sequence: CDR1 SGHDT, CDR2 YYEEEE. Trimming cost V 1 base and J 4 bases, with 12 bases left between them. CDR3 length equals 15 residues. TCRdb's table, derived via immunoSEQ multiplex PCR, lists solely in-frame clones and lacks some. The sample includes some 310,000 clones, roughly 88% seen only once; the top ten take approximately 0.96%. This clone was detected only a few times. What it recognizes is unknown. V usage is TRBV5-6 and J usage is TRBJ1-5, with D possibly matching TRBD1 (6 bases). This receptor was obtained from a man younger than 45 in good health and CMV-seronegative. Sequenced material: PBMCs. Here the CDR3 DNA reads TGTGCCAGCAGCTTGTATTCAGGGGATAATCAGCCCCAGCATTTT. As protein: CASSLYSGDNQPQHF.